A single sample gave rise to the 6 T cell receptor beta chains below, sequenced in a study of immune heterogeneity within non-small cell lung tumors. The template consisted of bulk tumor genomic DNA, with about 620 ng used per sample. Taken during surgery, several biopsies per primary tumor were spaced as far apart as possible within the tumor mass. It was patients with untreated, newly diagnosed non-small cell lung cancer who underwent curative surgery. The authors amplified TCR beta CDR3 by multiplex PCR with 32 V and 13 J primers. TCRdb itself ran the multiplex PCR reads through MiXCR, one entry per CDR3 protein. This table has 5,000 to 6,500 distinct CDR3 sequences, 22% appearing once. Sequencing was carried out using lung tumor tissue. Every receptor here comes from a man aged 55-75 years with non-small cell lung cancer.

On this clonotype itself: This may come from a read error, since a much larger clone is one base off. The chain joins TRBV28 to TRBJ2-5; weak D call: TRBD2 (5 bases). V was trimmed by 6 bases and J by 5 bases, leaving 16 bases between them. The CDR3 runs 14 residues. From germline, CDR1 is MDHEN and CDR2 SYDVKM. The CDR3 reads CASRGNWRGETQYF. In nucleotides, the CDR3 is TGTGCCAGCAGAGGGAACTGGAGAGGGGAGACCCAGTACTTC.

This clonotype was seen ten or more times. The V gene is TRBV6-1, the J gene TRBJ1-1, with D perhaps matching TRBD1 (5 bases). Trimming left V 5 bases short and J 7 bases short, with 20 bases between. Germline V lookup: CDR1 MNHNS, CDR2 SASEGT. This CDR3 comprises 15 residues. CDR3 sequence reads: CASSNQPGTEVEAFF. The CDR3, as DNA: TGTGCCAGCAGTAATCAACCGGGGACCGAGGTTGAAGCTTTCTTT.

Relative to its sample, this clonotype is medium-sized. V is TRBV5-1 and J is TRBJ2-3; 9 bases align to TRBD2. Trimming at V came to 0 bases and at J to 5 bases, leaving 10 bases not matched to a gene. The CDR3 runs to 17 residues. Germline V lookup: CDR1 SGHRS, CDR2 YFSETQ. The CDR3 DNA follows: TGCGCCAGCAGCTTGGCCTATGCGGGAGGGGGTGAAGATACGCAGTATTTT. Translated: CASSLAYAGGGEDTQYF.

On this clonotype itself: Germline is not matched at one junction end, which may reflect a read error. V is TRBV19 and J is TRBJ2-6; D gene uncertain. This CDR3 has 15 residues. Per germline, CDR1 LNHDA and CDR2 SQIVND (reference sequence). The CDR3 DNA reads as TGTGCCAGTAGCGCCCGAAGGTCTGTGGCCAACGTCCTGACTTTC. Its protein product is CASSARRSVANVLTF. The whole variable domain, filled in from reference TRBV19 and TRBJ2-6, reads DGGITQSPKYLFRKEGQNVTLSCEQNLNHDAMYWYRQDPGQGLRLIYYSQIVNDFQKGDIAEGYSVSREKKESFPLTVTSAQKNPTAFYLCASSARRSVANVLTFGAGSRLTVL.

This clonotype has only a few counts. This chain joins TRBV2 and TRBJ1-2; D unresolved. Trimming removed 11 bases at V and 7 bases at J, with 26 bases between. This CDR3 contains 15 residues. In germline, CDR1 is SNHLY, CDR2 FYNNEI. CDR3 DNA sequence: TGTGCCGAGAGTAGCGACACACAGAGCATTCGTGGCTACACCTTC. This sequence encodes CAESSDTQSIRGYTF.

The rearrangement links TRBV14 to TRBJ2-5; no clear D gene. The CDR3 totals 12 residues. Trimming pared 0 bases from V and 7 bases from J, leaving 6 bases between. Germline-derived CDR1 and CDR2 are SGHDN and FVKESK. CDR3 DNA sequence: TGTGCCAGCAGCCAAGATGGAGCGACCCAGTACTTC. Residues: CASSQDGATQYF.